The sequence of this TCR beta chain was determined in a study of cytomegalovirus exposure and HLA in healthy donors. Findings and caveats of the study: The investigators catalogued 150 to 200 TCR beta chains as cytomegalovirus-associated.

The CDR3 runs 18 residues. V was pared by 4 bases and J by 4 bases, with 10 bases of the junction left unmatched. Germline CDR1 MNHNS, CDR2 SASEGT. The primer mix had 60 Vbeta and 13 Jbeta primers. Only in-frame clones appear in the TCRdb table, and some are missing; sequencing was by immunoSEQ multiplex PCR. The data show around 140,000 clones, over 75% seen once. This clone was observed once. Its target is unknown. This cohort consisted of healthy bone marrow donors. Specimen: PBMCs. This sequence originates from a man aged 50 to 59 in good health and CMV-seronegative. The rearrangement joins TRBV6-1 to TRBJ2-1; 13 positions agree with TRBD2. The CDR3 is CASSAQWGTSGDYNEQFF. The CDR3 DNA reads TGTGCCAGCAGTGCCCAATGGGGGACTAGCGGGGATTACAATGAGCAGTTCTTC.